This T cell receptor (beta chain) was profiled in a study of blood T cell repertoires in COVID-19. Background on the study: PBMCs, B-cell-depleted T cells, or T cells provided the cDNA or gDNA that made up the material.

The trim removed 0 bases at V and 13 bases at J, leaving 10 bases unmatched. This CDR3 has 15 residues. The germline gives CDR1 WSHSY, CDR2 SAAADI. Only in-frame clones appear in the TCRdb table, and some are missing; sequencing was by immunoSEQ multiplex PCR. The top ten clones hold approximately 4.3% of a sample with 400,000 to 550,000 clones, around 88% of them seen once. This receptor was identified in a woman under 40 with acute or convalescent COVID-19. The V and J genes are TRBV10-2 and TRBJ2-3, with 10 bases lining up with TRBD2. The sequenced sample consisted of peripheral blood. The DNA of the CDR3 is TGCGCCAGCAGTGAGTCCGGAGTTGGAGCGGGGGGGAAGTATTTT. Amino acids: CASSESGVGAGGKYF.